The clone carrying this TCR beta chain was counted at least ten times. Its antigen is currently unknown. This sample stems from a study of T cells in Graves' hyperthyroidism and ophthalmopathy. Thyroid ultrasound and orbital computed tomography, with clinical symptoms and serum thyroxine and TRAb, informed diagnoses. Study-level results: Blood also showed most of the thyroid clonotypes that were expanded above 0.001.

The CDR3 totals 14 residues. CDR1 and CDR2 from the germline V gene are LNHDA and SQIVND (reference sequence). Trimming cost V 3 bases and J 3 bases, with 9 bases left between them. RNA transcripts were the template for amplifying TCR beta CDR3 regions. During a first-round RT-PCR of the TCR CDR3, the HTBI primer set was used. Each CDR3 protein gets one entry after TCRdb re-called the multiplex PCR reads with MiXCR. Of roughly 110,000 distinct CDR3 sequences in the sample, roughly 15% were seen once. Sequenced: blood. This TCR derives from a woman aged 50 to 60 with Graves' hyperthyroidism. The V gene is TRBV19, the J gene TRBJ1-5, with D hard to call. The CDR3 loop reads CASSISGPNQPQHF. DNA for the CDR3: TGTGCCAGTAGTATTTCAGGTCCCAATCAGCCCCAGCATTTT. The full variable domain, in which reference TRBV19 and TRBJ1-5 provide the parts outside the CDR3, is DGGITQSPKYLFRKEGQNVTLSCEQNLNHDAMYWYRQDPGQGLRLIYYSQIVNDFQKGDIAEGYSVSREKKESFPLTVTSAQKNPTAFYLCASSISGPNQPQHFGDGTRLSIL.